The 26 T cell receptor beta chains presented below share a single source sample, sequenced in a study of OX40 agonist ivuxolimab in advanced cancers. Profiling relied on immunoSEQ multiplex PCR, and the TCRdb table lists in-frame clones only, not all of them. The profile covers about 40,000 clones, with approximately 88% appearing a single time and roughly a quarter taken by the ten largest. This material consisted of CD4+ or CD8+ T cells sorted from blood, taken in a trial of the OX40 agonist ivuxolimab. The source of these receptors is an adult with an advanced solid tumor such as melanoma, head and neck, liver or kidney cancer.

This clone was seen a single time. The rearrangement links TRBV14 to TRBJ2-3; 7 bases align to TRBD1. This CDR3 contains 16 residues. With V trimmed by 4 bases and J by 2 bases, 9 bases remained unmatched. The germline CDR1 and CDR2 sequences are SGHDN and FVKESK. The CDR3 nucleotides read TGTGCCAGCAGCCCGTACGACAGGGCGGTCACAGATACGCAGTATTTT. Translation gives CASSPYDRAVTDTQYF.

Turning to this clone: A much larger clone is a single base away; this may be a read error. This chain joins TRBV6-4 and TRBJ2-3, with D perhaps TRBD1 (5 bases). This CDR3 comprises 15 residues. Germline V gene data show CDR1 as MRHNA and CDR2 as SNTAGT. CDR3 amino acids: CAGSDTGLPLDTQYF. CDR3 DNA sequence: TGTGCCGGCAGTGACACAGGTCTCCCACTGGATACGCAGTATTTT.

J is TRBJ2-7 and V is TRBV4-1; TRBD2 matches 10 bases. The germline V gene has CDR1 MGHRA and CDR2 YSYEKL. Trimming cost V 5 bases and J 6 bases; bases outside gene matches: 7. The CDR3 has 14 amino acids. DNA of the CDR3: TGCGCCAGCAGCGAGCGGGAGGGCCTTTTCGAGCAGTACTTC. This codes for CASSEREGLFEQYF.

V is TRBV27 and J is TRBJ2-1; the D gene could be TRBD1 or TRBD2 (5 bases each). V shed 6 bases and J shed 7 bases, with 19 bases lying between them. Germline CDR1 reads MNHEY; CDR2 reads SMNVEV (reference sequence). The CDR3 is 15 residues long. The CDR3 here is CASRGRWDVRNEQFF. The CDR3 DNA reads TGTGCCAGCAGAGGGCGATGGGACGTACGGAATGAGCAGTTCTTC.

This sequence joins TRBV27 and TRBJ1-2, with a weak D call TRBD1 (6 bases). V gave up 4 bases and J gave up 7 bases, with 16 bases separating them. The germline CDR1 and CDR2 sequences are MNHEY and SMNVEV (reference sequence). The length of the CDR3 is 14 residues. The CDR3 reads CASSSQQGGFGYTF. The CDR3 DNA follows: TGTGCCAGCAGTTCCCAACAGGGAGGATTTGGCTACACCTTC.

The chain employs TRBV4-1 and TRBJ2-7; the D is unclear. The germline V gene has CDR1 MGHRA and CDR2 YSYEKL. Trimming pared 0 bases from V and 3 bases from J, leaving 6 bases between. CDR3 length: 13 residues. The CDR3 sequence: CASSQESGYEQYF. CDR3 DNA sequence: TGCGCCAGCAGCCAAGAATCGGGCTACGAGCAGTACTTC.

The V gene is TRBV28, the J gene TRBJ2-4, with a possible D match to TRBD2 (5 bases). CDR1 is MDHEN, CDR2 SYDVKM, per germline. The V and J ends lost 7 bases and 2 bases respectively, with 9 bases between them. The CDR3 runs 13 residues. The CDR3 loop reads CASIGMSKNIQYF. The CDR3 DNA reads TGTGCCAGCATCGGGATGTCCAAAAACATTCAGTACTTC.

In nucleotides, the CDR3 is TGTGCCTGGAGTGTGACAGTCTTTGGCCTGCGGCGATCTATCTACAATGAGCAGTTCTTC. It translates to CAWSVTVFGLRRSIYNEQFF. The rearrangement uses TRBV30 and TRBJ2-1; D perhaps matches TRBD1 (5 bases). From germline, CDR1 is GTSNPN and CDR2 SVGIG (reference sequence). The CDR3 has 20 residues. Trimming removed 0 bases from V and 3 bases from J, with 27 bases in between.

The rearrangement uses TRBV7-6 and TRBJ2-5; a possible D gene is TRBD1 (5 bases). This CDR3 has 12 residues. The V and J ends lost 5 bases and 5 bases respectively, with 9 bases between them. The germline CDR1 and CDR2 sequences are SGHVS and FNYEAQ. The CDR3 DNA reads TGTGCCAGCAGCCTCCCAGGGGAGACCCAGTACTTC. This codes for CASSLPGETQYF.

The CDR3 DNA reads as TGCGCCAGCAACCCCGAACGGCTCGCGGCCGGCTACACCTTC. Its protein is CASNPERLAAGYTF. This chain joins TRBV4-1 and TRBJ1-2; D is ambiguous. V lost 7 bases, J lost 8 bases, and 20 bases lay in between. Looked up from germline, CDR1 is MGHRA and CDR2 is YSYEKL. CDR3 length equals 14 residues.

The chain uses TRBV6-5 and TRBJ1-1, with TRBD1 as a possible D gene (6 bases). From germline, CDR1 is MNHEY and CDR2 SVGAGI. The CDR3 extends over 14 amino acids. The V and J ends lost 11 bases and 5 bases respectively, with 21 bases between them. The CDR3 reads CAATPLRGQTEAFF. The CDR3 bases are TGTGCCGCCACCCCTCTTCGGGGGCAGACTGAAGCTTTCTTT.

V and J are TRBV30 and TRBJ2-7; 9 bases match TRBD1. With 4 bases clipped from V and 3 bases from J, the junction kept 7 bases outside the gene matches. The CDR3 has 14 amino acids. The germline CDR1 and CDR2 sequences are GTSNPN and SVGIG (reference sequence). The chain's CDR3 is CAWNRGQGGYEQYF. CDR3 coding DNA: TGTGCCTGGAACCGGGGACAGGGAGGCTACGAGCAGTACTTC.

V is TRBV19 and J is TRBJ1-1; 8 nucleotides match TRBD1. The length of the CDR3 is 15 residues. The V segment lost 4 bases and the J segment 5 bases; nucleotides outside the gene matches: 9. Germline loops: CDR1 LNHDA, CDR2 SQIVND (reference sequence). The CDR3 is CASSSKQGGTTEAFF. In DNA, the CDR3 is TGTGCCAGTAGTAGCAAACAGGGGGGAACAACTGAAGCTTTCTTT.

The chain employs TRBV6-5 and TRBJ2-3; D gene ambiguous. Germline CDR1 and CDR2: MNHEY and SVGAGI. Trimming took 2 bases from V and 4 from J, leaving 10 bases between them. The CDR3 sequence is 14 residues long. CDR3 in amino acids: CASSYAVQADTQYF. CDR3 in DNA: TGTGCCAGCAGTTACGCAGTCCAGGCAGATACGCAGTATTTT.

The rearrangement uses TRBV6-1 and TRBJ2-7, with a tentative D call TRBD1 (5 bases). The CDR3 covers 15 residues. Trimming took off 3 bases at V and 5 bases at J, with 17 bases between the two ends. Germline CDR1 is MNHNS and CDR2 is SASEGT. Here the CDR3 DNA reads TGTGCCAGCAGTGACACAGTCAGGGTGAGTCACGAGCAGTACTTC. It specifies CASSDTVRVSHEQYF.

V is TRBV5-4 and J is TRBJ2-5, with D uncertain. The germline V gene has CDR1 SGHNT and CDR2 YYREEE (reference sequence). Deletions cut 4 bases from V and 1 base from J, with 8 bases between. The length of the CDR3 is 13 residues. CDR3 sequence reads: CASSLVSQETQYF. The CDR3 bases are TGTGCCAGCAGCCTCGTCAGCCAAGAGACCCAGTACTTC. Together with reference TRBV5-4 and TRBJ2-5, the CDR3 gives the full variable domain: ETGVTQSPTHLIKTRGQQVTLRCSSQSGHNTVSWYQQALGQGPQFIFQYYREEENGRGNFPPRFSGLQFPNYSSELNVNALELDDSALYLCASSLVSQETQYFGPGTRLLVL.

The genes are TRBV7-8 and TRBJ2-5; 11 nucleotides agree with TRBD2. V lost 4 bases, J lost 5 bases, and 9 bases stayed unmatched. Germline-derived CDR1 and CDR2 are SGHVS and FQNEAQ. The CDR3 covers 16 residues. The CDR3: CASSSTSGEARETQYF. The CDR3 DNA is TGTGCCAGCAGCTCGACTAGCGGGGAGGCCCGGGAGACCCAGTACTTC. The variable domain in full, completed from reference TRBV7-8 and TRBJ2-5, reads GAGVSQSPRYKVAKRGQDVALRCDPISGHVSLFWYQQALGQGPEFLTYFQNEAQLDKSGLPSDRFFAERPEGSVSTLKIQRTQQEDSAVYLCASSSTSGEARETQYFGPGTRLLVL.

This chain uses TRBV6-5 with TRBJ2-1; D gene uncertain. Germline CDR1 reads MNHEY; CDR2 reads SVGAGI. CDR3 length: 16 amino acids. Trimming cost V 0 bases and J 0 bases, with 9 bases left between them. The CDR3 spells CASSYSTVSSYNEQFF. CDR3 sequence (DNA): TGTGCCAGCAGTTACTCGACTGTTAGCTCCTACAATGAGCAGTTCTTC.

The chain has TRBV6-5 and TRBJ2-7; D is possibly TRBD1 (6 bases). Trimming pared 10 bases from V and 6 bases from J, leaving 25 bases between. The CDR3 contains 15 residues. The germline V gene has CDR1 MNHEY and CDR2 SVGAGI. Here the CDR3 DNA reads TGTGCCACCCAACCCGGGGACACAGGGTCCGGCGAGCAGTACTTC. It specifies CATQPGDTGSGEQYF.

The genes are TRBV6-1 and TRBJ2-7, with TRBD1 identical over 7 bases. Germline assignment: CDR1 MNHNS and CDR2 SASEGT. The junction had 3 bases not matched to a gene; V was cut back by 1 base and J by 0 bases. The CDR3 covers 15 residues. The CDR3 nucleotides read TGTGCCAGCAGTGAAGGACAGGGTTTCTCCTACGAGCAGTACTTC. It codes for CASSEGQGFSYEQYF.

The rearrangement joins TRBV29-1 to TRBJ2-7; D is ambiguous. Germline CDR1 reads SQVTM; CDR2 reads ANQGSEA. The CDR3 sequence is 11 residues long. Trimming pared 5 bases from V and 5 bases from J, leaving 10 bases between. In DNA, the CDR3 is TGCAGCGTTTCCGGGTGGGACGAGCAGTACTTC. As protein: CSVSGWDEQYF.

As for this clone: At one end the junction does not follow the germline gene, possibly because of a read error. This chain uses TRBV7-7 with TRBJ2-1; D is possibly TRBD2 (6 bases). Germline lookup yields CDR1 SSHAT and CDR2 FNYEAQ (reference sequence). The CDR3 length is 15 residues. The CDR3 nucleotides are TGTGCTAGCAGCCTCGGGCCTGGGACTCTCAATGAGCAGTTCTTC. As protein: CASSLGPGTLNEQFF.

This sequence joins TRBV6-5 and TRBJ1-5; D is uncertain. The CDR3 spans 13 residues. CDR1 and CDR2 (germline): MNHEY, SVGAGI. Trimming left V 4 bases short and J 3 bases short, with 7 bases between. For the CDR3, the DNA is TGTGCCAGCAGTTGGGCTGACAATCAGCCCCAGCATTTT. It translates to CASSWADNQPQHF.

Concerning this clone itself: With a much larger clone just one base away, this may be a read error. The chain carries TRBV7-3 and TRBJ2-1; 7 bases agree with TRBD2. V was clipped by 8 bases and J by 2 bases; unmatched bases: 9. Germline V gives CDR1 SGHTA, CDR2 FQGTGA. The CDR3 is 15 residues long. The CDR3 bases are TGTGCCAGCGGCACACTAGCGTCGGCCTACAATGAGCAGTTCTTC. Its translation: CASGTLASAYNEQFF.

This clone was seen a single time. The CDR3 DNA sequence: TGTGCCTGGAGTCGGGGCGGGAGGGCTTCCGGGGAGCTGTTTTTT. Its translation: CAWSRGGRASGELFF. The rearrangement uses TRBV30 and TRBJ2-2, with 9 bases aligning to TRBD2. CDR1 is GTSNPN and CDR2 is SVGIG in the germline V gene (reference sequence). CDR3 size: 15 residues. With 2 bases clipped from V and 6 bases from J, the junction kept 7 bases outside the gene matches.

This sequence joins TRBV7-3 and TRBJ1-1; possibly TRBD1 for D (5 bases). V lost 2 bases, J lost 3 bases, and 13 bases lay in between. Germline V lookup: CDR1 SGHTA, CDR2 FQGTGA. The CDR3 length is 15 residues. The CDR3 nucleotides are TGTGCCAGCAGCTTAGTTGGCCCAGGGTACACTGAAGCTTTCTTT. Its protein is CASSLVGPGYTEAFF.